These 2 T cell receptor beta chains share one sample of origin, sequenced in a study of OX40 agonist ivuxolimab in advanced cancers. Profiling relied on immunoSEQ multiplex PCR, and the TCRdb table lists in-frame clones only, not all of them. The profile covers more than 40,000 clones, with about 89% appearing a single time and about 10% taken by the ten largest. Sequencing used CD4+ or CD8+ T cells sorted from blood, obtained in a trial of the OX40 agonist ivuxolimab. These TCRs come from an adult with an advanced solid tumor such as melanoma, head and neck, liver or kidney cancer.

This clone was seen just once. The chain has TRBV13 and TRBJ2-3; D may be TRBD1 or TRBD2 (5 bases each). Germline V gene sequence: CDR1 PRHDT, CDR2 FYEKMQ (reference sequence). The CDR3 sequence is 17 residues long. V lost 0 bases and J lost 4, with 17 bases in between. Here the CDR3 reads CASSLGPPRWDADTQYF. The CDR3 region has the DNA TGTGCCAGCAGCTTAGGCCCTCCTAGGTGGGACGCAGATACGCAGTATTTT. Together with reference TRBV13 and TRBJ2-3, the CDR3 gives the full variable domain: AAGVIQSPRHLIKEKRETATLKCYPIPRHDTVYWYQQGPGQDPQFLISFYEKMQSDKGSIPDRFSAQQFSDYHSELNMSSLELGDSALYFCASSLGPPRWDADTQYFGPGTRLTVL.

The rearrangement uses TRBV28 and TRBJ2-3, with 13 positions matching TRBD2. This CDR3 region has 14 residues. Germline trimming cut 8 bases from V and 3 bases from J; bases unmatched to any gene: 2. Germline V gene sequence: CDR1 MDHEN, CDR2 SYDVKM. This CDR3 is CASELAGGTDTQYF. CDR3 nucleotides: TGTGCCAGCGAACTAGCGGGAGGGACAGATACGCAGTATTTT.